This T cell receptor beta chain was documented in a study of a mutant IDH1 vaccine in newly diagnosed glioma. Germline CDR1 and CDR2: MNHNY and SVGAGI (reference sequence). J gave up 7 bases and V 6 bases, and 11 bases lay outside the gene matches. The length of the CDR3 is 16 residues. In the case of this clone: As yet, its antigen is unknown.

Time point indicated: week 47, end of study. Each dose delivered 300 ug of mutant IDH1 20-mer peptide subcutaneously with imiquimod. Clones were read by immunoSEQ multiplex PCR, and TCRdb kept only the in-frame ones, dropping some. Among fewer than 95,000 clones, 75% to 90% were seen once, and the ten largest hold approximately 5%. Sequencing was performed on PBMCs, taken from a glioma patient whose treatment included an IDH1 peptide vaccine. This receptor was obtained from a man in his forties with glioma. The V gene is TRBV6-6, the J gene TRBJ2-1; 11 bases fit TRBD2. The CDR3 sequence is CASSPTSGSSWNEQFF. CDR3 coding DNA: TGTGCCAGCAGCCCTACTAGCGGGAGTTCGTGGAATGAGCAGTTCTTC.